Detailed here is one T cell receptor beta chain. The antigen remains unidentified. Researchers took RNA transcripts and amplified the TCR beta CDR3 regions from them. RT-PCR in the first round (using the HTBI primer set) targeted the TCR CDR3. TCRdb independently ran MiXCR on the multiplex PCR reads; one entry per CDR3 protein. The sample has about 640,000 distinct CDR3 sequences; 13% to 15% are singletons. This sample is drawn from a study of T cells in Graves' hyperthyroidism and ophthalmopathy. Points from the study as a whole: Among thyroid clonotypes expanded above 0.001, most also appeared in blood.

The germline CDR1 and CDR2 sequences are MNHEY and SMNVEV (reference sequence). CDR3 length equals 18 residues. Trimming cost V 2 bases and J 6 bases; bases outside gene matches: 15. The receptor's source is a woman aged 45-65 years with Graves' ophthalmopathy. What was sequenced was blood. J is TRBJ1-5 and V is TRBV27, with 8 positions matching TRBD1. The CDR3 sequence: CASSLLSAAGGGVQPQHF. The CDR3 nucleotides read TGTGCCAGCAGTTTACTTTCTGCGGCAGGGGGCGGGGTTCAGCCCCAGCATTTT.